A single sample gave rise to the 20 T cell receptor beta chains below, sequenced in a study of cytomegalovirus exposure and HLA in healthy donors. The primer mix had 60 Vbeta and 13 Jbeta primers. Sequenced by immunoSEQ multiplex PCR; TCRdb stores in-frame clones only, minus some. The sample lists about 160,000 clones, approximately 80% occurring once. The sample comprised PBMCs. The receptors stem from a male donor in good health and CMV-seropositive.

The CDR3 loop is CASSESPHPAIGTDTQYF. In nucleotides, the CDR3 is TGCGCCAGCAGTGAATCGCCCCATCCAGCGATTGGCACAGATACGCAGTATTTT. The chain employs TRBV10-1 and TRBJ2-3; D unclear. CDR3 size: 18 residues. Germline V gene lookup returns CDR1 WNHNN and CDR2 SYGVQD (reference sequence). The V end lost 3 bases, the J end lost 1 base, and 20 bases lay between the germline ends.

The chain uses TRBV19 and TRBJ2-7; maybe TRBD1 (5 bases). V was cut by 1 base and J by 5 bases, with 9 bases left in between. The CDR3 totals 13 residues. CDR1 and CDR2 from the germline V gene are LNHDA and SQIVND (reference sequence). The CDR3 sequence: CASSIVGAHEQYF. The CDR3 DNA is TGTGCCAGTAGTATAGTAGGGGCTCACGAGCAGTACTTC.

This clone was seen a handful of times. The chain combines TRBV30 with TRBJ2-4; 7 bases are a match to TRBD1. The germline CDR1 and CDR2 sequences are GTSNPN and SVGIG (reference sequence). V shed 3 bases and J 1 base; nucleotides not matched to a gene: 12. The CDR3 length is 17 residues. The CDR3 protein is CAWRTGSTTRAKNIQYF. In nucleotides, the CDR3 is TGTGCCTGGAGGACAGGGTCCACTACAAGGGCCAAAAACATTCAGTACTTC.

The sample holds a few counts of this clone. The same CDR3 also results from other DNA sequences found in this sample. This chain links TRBV28 with TRBJ1-5, with D hard to call. This CDR3 region has 12 residues. Germline V gives CDR1 MDHEN, CDR2 SYDVKM. Trimming took off 5 bases at V and 4 bases at J, with 6 bases between the two ends. This chain's CDR3 is CASSRGNQPQHF. CDR3 in DNA: TGTGCCAGCAGTCGAGGAAATCAGCCCCAGCATTTT.

The chain couples TRBV19 to TRBJ2-7; the match to TRBD2 covers 14 bases. This CDR3 spans 14 amino acids. V shed 6 bases and J 6 bases; nucleotides not matched to a gene: 4. Germline lookup yields CDR1 LNHDA and CDR2 SQIVND (reference sequence). For the CDR3, the DNA is TGTGCCAGTAGGGGACTAGCGGGAGTTGGCGAGCAGTACTTC. Encoded protein: CASRGLAGVGEQYF.

The CDR3 DNA reads TGCGCCAGCAGCTTGAACAGGGGGCTACGAGAGACCCAGTACTTC. This codes for CASSLNRGLRETQYF. V and J are TRBV5-1 and TRBJ2-5, with 9 positions matching TRBD1. V shed 1 base and J 4 bases; nucleotides not matched to a gene: 5. Germline loops: CDR1 SGHRS, CDR2 YFSETQ. This CDR3 is built from 15 residues.

J is TRBJ2-5 and V is TRBV6-6; the match to TRBD1 covers 9 bases. Judging by the DNA end, TRBJ2-7 fits better; the J call may be wrong. Germline V gene sequence: CDR1 MNHNY, CDR2 SVGAGI (reference sequence). CDR3 size: 16 residues. CDR3 bases: TGTGCCAGCAGTTCGGGGAGACAGGGGGTATCCTACGAGCAGTACTTC. The encoded protein is CASSSGRQGVSYEQYF.

This clone was recorded once. This CDR3 reads CASSLDSSYNEQFF. The CDR3 DNA reads as TGTGCCAGCAGCTTGGACAGCTCCTACAATGAGCAGTTCTTC. This chain uses TRBV5-4 with TRBJ2-1; D gene ambiguous. This CDR3 contains 14 residues. Trimming took off 0 bases at V and 0 bases at J, with 4 bases between the two ends. The V gene's germline CDR1 is SGHNT and CDR2 YYREEE (reference sequence).

The genes are TRBV18 and TRBJ2-2; D gene ambiguous. The germline CDR1 and CDR2 sequences are KGHSH and LQKENI. The CDR3 covers 14 residues. Deletions cut 3 bases from V and 1 base from J, with 6 bases between. The CDR3 sequence: CASSPGGNTGELFF. CDR3 DNA sequence: TGTGCCAGCTCACCCGGCGGGAACACCGGGGAGCTGTTTTTT.

V gene TRBV27 combines with J gene TRBJ2-3; TRBD1 matches at 7 bases. This CDR3 has 15 residues. The V gene's germline CDR1 is MNHEY and CDR2 SMNVEV (reference sequence). Trimming removed 3 bases from V and 1 base from J; junction bases left unmatched: 4. DNA of the CDR3: TGTGCCAGCAGTTTCATGGGGACAGGCACAGATACGCAGTATTTT. It translates to CASSFMGTGTDTQYF.

The chain carries TRBV7-9 and TRBJ1-5; a possible D gene is TRBD1 (5 bases). CDR3 length equals 14 residues. V gave up 1 base and J gave up 4 bases, with 8 bases separating them. CDR1 and CDR2 from the germline V gene are SEHNR and FQNEAQ (reference sequence). CDR3 DNA: TGTGCCAGCAGCTTAGAGACAGATAATCAGCCCCAGCATTTT. Residues: CASSLETDNQPQHF.

The V and J genes are TRBV2 and TRBJ2-7; D is ambiguous. V was trimmed by 6 bases and J by 0 bases, leaving 6 bases between them. The CDR3 is 12 amino acids. The germline V gene has CDR1 SNHLY and CDR2 FYNNEI. CDR3 residues: CASRRSSYEQYF. CDR3 in DNA: TGTGCCAGCAGAAGGAGCTCCTACGAGCAGTACTTC.

The chain is built from TRBV5-1 and TRBJ1-6; 8 bases agree with TRBD1. This CDR3 contains 17 residues. From germline, CDR1 is SGHRS and CDR2 YFSETQ. V was clipped by 1 base and J by 3 bases; unmatched bases: 6. This CDR3 reads CASSLSRGHHYNSPLHF. The CDR3 nucleotides are TGCGCCAGCAGCTTGTCCAGGGGGCACCACTATAATTCACCCCTCCACTTT.

V and J are TRBV5-1 and TRBJ2-4; D might be TRBD2 (6 bases). The germline V gene has CDR1 SGHRS and CDR2 YFSETQ. This CDR3 comprises 15 residues. Deletions cut 3 bases from V and 6 bases from J, with 16 bases between. CDR3 loop: CASSSDGGTGNIQYF. In DNA, the CDR3 is TGCGCCAGCAGCTCGGACGGGGGAACGGGAAACATTCAGTACTTC.

This chain uses TRBV18 with TRBJ2-5, with D perhaps matching TRBD2 (5 bases). This CDR3 region has 13 residues. Germline V gene data show CDR1 as KGHSH and CDR2 as LQKENI. Trimming shortened V by 6 bases and J by 5 bases, and 13 bases separated the two germline ends. The CDR3 is CASSGGGEETQYF. As DNA, the CDR3 is TGTGCCAGCTCCGGCGGTGGGGAGGAGACCCAGTACTTC. The complete variable domain, with remaining parts taken from reference TRBV18 and TRBJ2-5, reads NAGVMQNPRHLVRRRGQEARLRCSPMKGHSHVYWYRQLPEEGLKFMVYLQKENIIDESGMPKERFSAEFPKEGPSILRIQQVVRGDSAAYFCASSGGGEETQYFGPGTRLLVL.

The CDR3 sequence is CASSLDGGVVKLFF. The CDR3 nucleotides read TGTGCCAGCAGCTTGGACGGAGGGGTGGTAAAACTGTTTTTT. The genes are TRBV7-9 and TRBJ1-4; TRBD1 is a possible D gene (5 bases). Trimming took off 3 bases at V and 10 bases at J, with 15 bases between the two ends. The CDR3 totals 14 residues. Germline CDR1 and CDR2: SEHNR and FQNEAQ (reference sequence).

CDR3 in DNA: TGCGCCAGCAGCCAAGAGACCTTCCAGGGTGGTCAGCCCCAGCATTTT. This translates into CASSQETFQGGQPQHF. V is TRBV4-1 and J is TRBJ1-5; D possibly corresponds to TRBD1 (5 bases). The germline V and J ends were trimmed by 0 bases and 6 bases, with 15 bases remaining between them. The CDR3 runs to 16 residues. Germline V gene sequence: CDR1 MGHRA, CDR2 YSYEKL.

V gene TRBV19 combines with J gene TRBJ2-3, with 9 bases aligning to TRBD2. V was pared by 4 bases and J by 1 base, with 6 bases of the junction left unmatched. CDR3 length: 16 residues. The germline V gene has CDR1 LNHDA and CDR2 SQIVND (reference sequence). The CDR3 coding sequence is TGTGCCAGTAGTACAATTAGGACTAGCGGCACAGATACGCAGTATTTT. It yields the protein CASSTIRTSGTDTQYF.

The chain combines TRBV7-9 with TRBJ2-4; 7 nucleotides align to TRBD1. Losses at the gene ends were 1 base for V and 4 bases for J; bases not matched to a gene: 1. Germline V lookup: CDR1 SEHNR, CDR2 FQNEAQ (reference sequence). This CDR3 has 14 amino acids. CDR3 bases: TGTGCCAGCAGCTTAGAGGGACAGAAAAACATTCAGTACTTC. Its protein is CASSLEGQKNIQYF.

This chain connects TRBV14 to TRBJ2-1; TRBD2 agrees at 9 bases. This CDR3 is built from 16 residues. V lost 2 bases and J lost 4; bases outside the gene matches: 6. Germline V gene sequence: CDR1 SGHDN, CDR2 FVKESK. CDR3: CASSQIAGVTYNEQFF. The CDR3 coding sequence is TGTGCCAGCAGCCAAATAGCGGGAGTAACGTACAATGAGCAGTTCTTC.